These 27 T cell receptor beta chains originate from one sample sequenced in a study of glioma-infiltrating T cells after dendritic cell vaccination. The data were produced by immunoSEQ multiplex PCR, yet TCRdb's version contains in-frame clones alone and is incomplete. Among about 92,000 clones, over 75% were seen once, and the ten largest hold 15% to 18%. The specimen comprised blood, sampled before dendritic cell vaccination. The receptors here all came from a human donor with glioblastoma.

The gene calls are TRBV4-1 and TRBJ2-7; D gene unclear. The germline V gene encodes CDR1 MGHRA and CDR2 YSYEKL. The CDR3 runs 15 residues. The V gene lost 1 base and the J gene lost 3 bases, with 13 bases spanning the gap. The CDR3 spells CASSQGLDNFYEQYF. CDR3 bases: TGCGCCAGCAGCCAAGGTCTAGATAACTTCTACGAGCAGTACTTC.

The gene calls are TRBV15 and TRBJ1-2; 7 positions match TRBD1. Losses at the gene ends were 3 bases for V and 5 bases for J; bases not matched to a gene: 3. CDR1 is LNHNV and CDR2 is YYDKDF in the germline V gene (reference sequence). The CDR3 runs 13 residues. The CDR3 loop reads CATSRGQSYGYTF. For the CDR3, the DNA is TGTGCCACCAGCAGGGGACAGAGTTATGGCTACACCTTC.

This chain's CDR3 is CASSYSGQHSYEQYF. Here the CDR3 DNA reads TGTGCCAGCAGTTACTCGGGACAGCACTCCTACGAGCAGTACTTC. The chain is built from TRBV6-5 and TRBJ2-7; 7 bases map to TRBD1. J was trimmed by 0 bases and V by 0 bases; bases with no gene match: 2. CDR1 MNHEY and CDR2 SVGAGI come from the germline V gene. The CDR3 has 15 amino acids.

The rearrangement links TRBV19 to TRBJ2-2, with TRBD1 identical over 11 bases. This CDR3 has 15 residues. Germline V gives CDR1 LNHDA, CDR2 SQIVND (reference sequence). With V trimmed by 4 bases and J by 6 bases, 4 bases remained unmatched. The DNA for the CDR3 is TGTGCCAGTAGTAAGGACAGGGGGCATTCCGGGGAGCTGTTTTTT. Translation: CASSKDRGHSGELFF.

This chain uses TRBV9 with TRBJ1-4; 8 bases match TRBD1. This CDR3 is 14 amino acids long. Per germline, CDR1 SGDLS and CDR2 YYNGEE. Germline trimming cut 2 bases from V and 6 bases from J; bases unmatched to any gene: 3. CDR3: CASSVQGAHEKLFF. The DNA of the CDR3 is TGTGCCAGCAGCGTCCAGGGGGCGCATGAAAAACTGTTTTTT.

This chain joins TRBV19 and TRBJ1-2; D is uncertain. This CDR3 comprises 15 residues. Germline lookup yields CDR1 LNHDA and CDR2 SQIVND (reference sequence). V lost 7 bases, J lost 2 bases, and 17 bases lay in between. CDR3 loop: CASTVLSTRNYGYTF. The CDR3 nucleotides are TGTGCCAGTACCGTCTTGTCTACCCGGAACTATGGCTACACCTTC.

The gene calls are TRBV11-2 and TRBJ2-7; 9 bases are shared with TRBD1. After removal of 5 bases from V and 7 bases from J, the junction contained 9 bases not matched to a gene. The CDR3 totals 14 residues. CDR1 is SGHAT, CDR2 FQNNGV, per germline. For the CDR3, the DNA is TGTGCCAGCAGCCACGGGACAGGGCCGGGGGAGCAGTACTTC. Its protein product is CASSHGTGPGEQYF.

This clone was counted a single time. The chain couples TRBV7-2 to TRBJ1-1, with D maybe TRBD1 (5 bases). Trimming removed 5 bases from V and 7 bases from J, with 11 bases in between. Germline-derived CDR1 and CDR2 are SGHTA and FQGNSA. CDR3 length equals 12 residues. The DNA of the CDR3 is TGTGCCAGCAGCGGAGCAGGGATTGAAGCTTTCTTT. Amino acids: CASSGAGIEAFF.

Comments on this clone: At one end the junction does not follow the germline gene, possibly because of a read error. The V and J genes are TRBV2 and TRBJ2-1, with a tentative D call TRBD2 (6 bases). Germline CDR1 is SNHLY and CDR2 is FYNNEI. The CDR3 runs 14 residues. The CDR3 region is CASSEGRSSRPGVF. CDR3 sequence (DNA): TGTGCCAGCAGTGAGGGCAGGAGCTCCAGACCGGGGGTCTTC.

The J gene is TRBJ2-5, the V gene TRBV19, with 8 bases aligning to TRBD2. With V trimmed by 3 bases and J by 9 bases, 6 bases remained unmatched. The CDR3 extends over 13 amino acids. Germline V gene sequence: CDR1 LNHDA, CDR2 SQIVND (reference sequence). The CDR3 DNA follows: TGTGCCAGTAGTATGGGGACTAGTTTGTCCCAGTACTTC. Protein product: CASSMGTSLSQYF. Together with reference TRBV19 and TRBJ2-5, the CDR3 gives the full variable domain: DGGITQSPKYLFRKEGQNVTLSCEQNLNHDAMYWYRQDPGQGLRLIYYSQIVNDFQKGDIAEGYSVSREKKESFPLTVTSAQKNPTAFYLCASSMGTSLSQYFGPGTRLLVL.

This clone has ten or more counts. The chain links TRBV18 to TRBJ2-7, with 9 positions matching TRBD2. The CDR3 runs to 16 residues. V was clipped by 0 bases and J by 4 bases; unmatched bases: 7. Per germline, CDR1 KGHSH and CDR2 LQKENI. The CDR3 DNA reads TGTGCCAGCTCACCACCCGGGACTAGCTTTTTGTACGAGCAGTACTTC. It specifies CASSPPGTSFLYEQYF. Drawing the rest from reference TRBV18 and TRBJ2-7, the complete variable domain is NAGVMQNPRHLVRRRGQEARLRCSPMKGHSHVYWYRQLPEEGLKFMVYLQKENIIDESGMPKERFSAEFPKEGPSILRIQQVVRGDSAAYFCASSPPGTSFLYEQYFGPGTRLTVT.

This rearrangement joins TRBV7-2 to TRBJ2-1; 15 bases match TRBD2. The CDR3 loop spans 16 amino acids. After removal of 3 bases from V and 9 bases from J, the junction contained 6 bases not matched to a gene. Germline V gene data show CDR1 as SGHTA and CDR2 as FQGNSA. CDR3 sequence: CASSFPGLAGGREQFF. CDR3 coding DNA: TGTGCCAGCAGCTTTCCGGGACTAGCGGGGGGCCGTGAGCAGTTCTTC.

The CDR3 DNA sequence: TGTGCCAGCAGCGTAGGGCTTACAGGGGAGGCTGGGGCCAACGTCCTGACTTTC. Amino acid sequence: CASSVGLTGEAGANVLTF. The chain carries TRBV9 and TRBJ2-6; tentatively, D is TRBD1 (7 bases). Trimming pared 0 bases from V and 2 bases from J, leaving 15 bases between. The CDR3 has 18 amino acids. Per the germline V gene, CDR1 is SGDLS and CDR2 is YYNGEE.

The chain is built from TRBV29-1 and TRBJ2-1; 11 bases align to TRBD2. V shed 6 bases, J shed 4 bases, and the junction held 5 bases outside the gene matches. The CDR3 length is 14 residues. Germline V gene sequence: CDR1 SQVTM, CDR2 ANQGSEA. Here the CDR3 reads CSVIGLAGYNEQFF. CDR3 DNA sequence: TGCAGCGTCATTGGACTAGCGGGTTACAATGAGCAGTTCTTC.

J is TRBJ2-5 and V is TRBV5-6, with 11 bases aligning to TRBD2. The CDR3 consists of 16 residues. V dropped 5 bases and J dropped 2; count of bases not matched to a gene: 8. CDR1 SGHDT and CDR2 YYEEEE come from the germline V gene. The CDR3 loop reads CASRPRLAGRQETQYF. The DNA for the CDR3 is TGTGCCAGCAGACCCCGACTAGCGGGACGACAAGAGACCCAGTACTTC. The complete variable domain, with remaining parts taken from reference TRBV5-6 and TRBJ2-5, reads DAGVTQSPTHLIKTRGQQVTLRCSPKSGHDTVSWYQQALGQGPQFIFQYYEEEERQRGNFPDRFSGHQFPNYSSELNVNALLLGDSALYLCASRPRLAGRQETQYFGPGTRLLVL.

The gene calls are TRBV5-1 and TRBJ2-1, with 9 bases matching TRBD2. Germline-derived CDR1 and CDR2 are SGHRS and YFSETQ. V lost 2 bases and J lost 15; bases outside the gene matches: 9. The CDR3 has 13 amino acids. CDR3: CASSFSTSGVAFF. Written as DNA, the CDR3 is TGCGCCAGCAGCTTTTCGACTAGCGGAGTGGCGTTCTTC.

This rearrangement joins TRBV5-4 to TRBJ2-1; the D is unclear. Germline values: CDR1 SGHNT, CDR2 YYREEE (reference sequence). The CDR3 has 14 amino acids. V gave up 5 bases and J gave up 3 bases, with 12 bases separating them. In DNA form, the CDR3 reads TGTGCCAGCAGTTCAGGAACAATCTACAATGAGCAGTTCTTC. Protein: CASSSGTIYNEQFF.

The genes are TRBV5-1 and TRBJ2-3; D gene uncertain. V lost 4 bases to trimming and J lost 5 bases, with 17 bases between them. CDR3 length: 15 residues. Germline assignment: CDR1 SGHRS and CDR2 YFSETQ. DNA of the CDR3: TGCGCCAGCAGCCCCGTAGGCGGCCCCAGAGATACGCAGTATTTT. It codes for CASSPVGGPRDTQYF.

The chain uses TRBV27 and TRBJ2-1, with 9 bases matching TRBD2. Per germline, CDR1 MNHEY and CDR2 SMNVEV (reference sequence). The J segment lost 15 bases and the V segment lost 4 bases, leaving 13 bases of the junction unmatched. The CDR3 covers 14 residues. The chain's CDR3 is CASSYRAGGPSPFF. The CDR3 bases are TGTGCCAGCAGTTACCGGGCGGGAGGGCCAAGTCCGTTCTTC.

The chain couples TRBV28 to TRBJ2-7, with 10 bases matching TRBD1. CDR1 is MDHEN, CDR2 SYDVKM, per germline. Germline trimming cut 8 bases from V and 6 bases from J; bases unmatched to any gene: 7. The CDR3 has 13 residues. Here the CDR3 reads CASRTGGPVEQYF. The CDR3 region has the DNA TGTGCCAGCCGGACAGGGGGGCCCGTCGAGCAGTACTTC.

The chain employs TRBV18 and TRBJ2-3; the match to TRBD2 covers 14 bases. Germline values: CDR1 KGHSH, CDR2 LQKENI. This CDR3 has 17 amino acids. After removal of 3 bases from V and 3 bases from J, the junction contained 5 bases not matched to a gene. CDR3: CASSPGTSGGPTDTQYF. The CDR3 DNA is TGTGCCAGCTCACCGGGGACTAGCGGGGGCCCTACAGATACGCAGTATTTT.

Here the CDR3 reads CATNDPGGQGSEQYF. CDR3 nucleotide sequence: TGTGCCACCAACGATCCCGGAGGACAGGGTTCCGAGCAGTACTTC. The chain uses TRBV2 and TRBJ2-7; 8 bases map to TRBD1. The CDR3 sequence is 15 residues long. V shed 10 bases, J shed 6 bases, and the junction held 17 bases outside the gene matches. The germline gives CDR1 SNHLY, CDR2 FYNNEI.

This chain links TRBV18 with TRBJ1-5, with 8 bases aligning to TRBD1. V shed 2 bases, J shed 5 bases, and the junction held 11 bases outside the gene matches. The CDR3 sequence is 17 residues long. CDR1 and CDR2 from the germline V gene are KGHSH and LQKENI. DNA of the CDR3: TGTGCCAGCTCACCAATTCCGACAGGGGCACGGGATCAGCCCCAGCATTTT. It yields the protein CASSPIPTGARDQPQHF.

The V and J genes are TRBV30 and TRBJ2-6; D remains unclear. V was shortened by 1 base and J by 2 bases, with 6 bases between the two germline ends. Germline V gene sequence: CDR1 GTSNPN, CDR2 SVGIG (reference sequence). This CDR3 region has 14 residues. The DNA of the CDR3 is TGTGCCTGGAGTGCGGGTGCTGGGGCCAACGTCCTGACTTTC. Encoded protein: CAWSAGAGANVLTF.

As to this clone: Since a much larger clone is just one base distant, this may be a read error. This chain links TRBV6-5 with TRBJ2-3; 10 nucleotides line up with TRBD1. The CDR3 is 15 amino acids. V dropped 2 bases and J dropped 1; count of bases not matched to a gene: 0. Per germline, CDR1 MNHEY and CDR2 SVGAGI. Here the CDR3 reads CASSYGTGGTDTQYF. CDR3 sequence (DNA): TGTGCCAGCAGTTACGGGACAGGGGGCACAGATACGCAGTATTTT.

This chain joins TRBV2 and TRBJ1-4, with D uncertain. Trimming took 6 bases from V and 5 from J, leaving 13 bases between them. The CDR3 spans 14 residues. CDR1 is SNHLY and CDR2 is FYNNEI in the germline V gene. This CDR3 is CASSLTLTNEKLFF. For the CDR3, the DNA is TGTGCCAGCAGCCTGACACTTACCAATGAAAAACTGTTTTTT.

The table lists this clone with a few counts. The chain recombines TRBV6-1 with TRBJ2-1; 10 nucleotides agree with TRBD1. Germline-derived CDR1 and CDR2 are MNHNS and SASEGT. This CDR3 spans 15 amino acids. Trimming took 2 bases from V and 4 from J; bases not matched to a gene: 2. CDR3 sequence (DNA): TGTGCCAGCAGTGAAAGGACAGGGGGTTACAATGAGCAGTTCTTC. It specifies CASSERTGGYNEQFF.